This T cell receptor beta chain was obtained from a study of graft-versus-host responses after intestinal transplantation. Study-wide context: Isolated intestinal, liver-intestinal, or multivisceral transplants had been given to the recipients. Anti-thymocyte globulin induction was given to all recipients, followed by tacrolimus and steroids for two to four years. Study-wide results and caveats: Early post-transplant HvG declines tracked with peak circulating GvH clone levels. Detection of GvH clones occurred in recipient marrow, and some had their first appearance in ileum or blood.

This clone was picked up one time. The antigen is undetermined. Sequencing was performed with immunoSEQ multiplex PCR; in TCRdb, only in-frame clones are kept and a portion is missing. The repertoire holds 90,000 to 100,000 clones, about 82% seen once, with over 1.1% in the top ten. This CDR3 contains 17 residues. From germline, CDR1 is MDHEN and CDR2 SYDVKM. V lost 6 bases and J lost 2, with 23 bases in between. This sequence originates from a human patient who received an intestinal transplant, so some T cells may come from the graft donor. The input for sequencing was PBMCs, taken 255 days after intestinal transplant. The rearrangement links TRBV28 to TRBJ2-7; possibly TRBD2 for D (6 bases). The CDR3 coding sequence is TGTGCCAGCAGAACCGGGGGTGGATCAACCGGGGCCTACGAGCAGTACTTC. It is translated as CASRTGGGSTGAYEQYF.